The 30 T cell receptor beta chains listed next were all sequenced from one sample in a study of T cells after yellow fever vaccination. One entry per CDR3 protein results from TCRdb running MiXCR on the 5' RACE reads. The sample lists some 320,000 distinct CDR3 sequences, approximately 9% occurring once. The sample here was PBMCs, taken on the day of the first yellow fever vaccination. These receptors were obtained from a man aged 18 to 29 who received the YFV17D yellow fever vaccine.

This clonotype has ten or more counts. J is TRBJ2-5 and V is TRBV7-8; 9 nucleotides line up with TRBD2. The CDR3 is 17 amino acids. Trimming took 4 bases from V and 4 from J; bases not matched to a gene: 13. Looked up from germline, CDR1 is SGHVS and CDR2 is FQNEAQ. Here the CDR3 reads CASSSAGGQGVLETQYF. The CDR3 DNA reads TGTGCCAGCAGCTCAGCGGGGGGCCAGGGGGTGTTAGAGACCCAGTACTTC.

Only a few counts were recorded for this clonotype. CDR3 sequence reads: CASTPPLGGYNEQFF. Here the CDR3 DNA reads TGTGCCAGCACTCCTCCGCTAGGAGGCTACAATGAGCAGTTCTTC. This chain joins TRBV6-1 and TRBJ2-1; D might be TRBD2 (5 bases). Trimming cost V 7 bases and J 3 bases, with 16 bases left between them. CDR1 and CDR2 from the germline V gene are MNHNS and SASEGT. The CDR3 sequence is 15 residues long.

The chain joins TRBV6-2 or TRBV6-3 to TRBJ1-5; TRBD1 matches at 7 bases. The V segment lost 6 bases and the J segment 4 bases; nucleotides outside the gene matches: 12. Germline CDR1 and CDR2: MNHEY and SVGEGT. CDR3 size: 16 residues. The chain's CDR3 is CASSYDGTAINQPQHF. In DNA, the CDR3 is TGTGCCAGCAGCTACGACGGGACAGCAATAAATCAGCCCCAGCATTTT.

The rearrangement uses TRBV29-1 and TRBJ2-1, with 9 nucleotides matching TRBD1. CDR3 length equals 15 residues. The V and J ends lost 6 bases and 4 bases, in that order; junction bases with no gene match: 10. The germline CDR1 and CDR2 sequences are SQVTM and ANQGSEA. In DNA form, the CDR3 reads TGCAGCGTGATAAACAGGGGGCGAGTTTACAATGAGCAGTTCTTC. Amino acid sequence: CSVINRGRVYNEQFF.

V and J are TRBV5-1 and TRBJ2-1; D remains unclear. CDR3 length: 14 residues. The V end was cut by 0 bases, the J end by 8 bases, with 12 bases between. From germline, CDR1 is SGHRS and CDR2 YFSETQ. The CDR3 nucleotides are TGCGCCAGCAGCTTGGTGGCAGAACGGGATGAGCAGTTCTTC. Protein sequence: CASSLVAERDEQFF.

This clonotype has a count of ten or more. V gene TRBV14 combines with J gene TRBJ2-5; D not certain. The CDR3 extends over 16 amino acids. V lost 4 bases and J lost 0, with 15 bases in between. Germline CDR1 is SGHDN and CDR2 is FVKESK. DNA for the CDR3: TGTGCCAGCAGCCCAGCCTGGGTGGGGAACCAAGAGACCCAGTACTTC. Translating it yields CASSPAWVGNQETQYF.

The V gene is TRBV6-1, the J gene TRBJ1-1, with D maybe TRBD1 (5 bases). CDR3 length: 13 residues. The V end was cut by 10 bases, the J end by 0 bases, with 12 bases between. The V gene's germline CDR1 is MNHNS and CDR2 SASEGT. The CDR3 protein is CATQWGMNTEAFF. For the CDR3, the DNA is TGTGCCACCCAGTGGGGCATGAACACTGAAGCTTTCTTT.

This clonotype was seen many times. The rearrangement links TRBV15 to TRBJ2-2, with D tentatively TRBD1 (5 bases). V shed 0 bases and J shed 8 bases, with 19 bases lying between them. Germline loops: CDR1 LNHNV, CDR2 YYDKDF (reference sequence). The CDR3 covers 17 residues. For the CDR3, the DNA is TGTGCCACCAGCAGAGACAGGGCAGCCTCTGTTGGGGGGGAGCTGTTTTTT. Translated, it gives CATSRDRAASVGGELFF.

About this clonotype: A single base separates this from a much larger clone, so it may be a read error. This chain links TRBV5-5 with TRBJ2-7; a weak D match, TRBD1 (5 bases). Per the germline V gene, CDR1 is SGHKS and CDR2 is YYEKEE (reference sequence). V dropped 0 bases and J dropped 2 bases, with 12 bases sitting between them. This CDR3 comprises 15 residues. The CDR3 DNA is TGTGCCAGCAGCTTGGAGTGCGACAGACCCTACGAGCAGTACTTC. Encoded protein: CASSLECDRPYEQYF.

J is TRBJ2-7 and V is TRBV10-2; D uncertain. The CDR3 loop spans 15 amino acids. The ends were cut back, 8 bases at V and 0 bases at J, with 17 bases in the middle. Germline loops: CDR1 WSHSY, CDR2 SAAADI. CDR3 in DNA: TGCGCCAGCGGGGTTCCGAAAGGGTCCTCCTACGAGCAGTACTTC. Translated: CASGVPKGSSYEQYF.

The chain combines TRBV5-4 with TRBJ2-7; tentative D call: TRBD2 (6 bases). V gave up 3 bases and J gave up 2 bases, with 12 bases separating them. The CDR3 length is 14 residues. Germline loops: CDR1 SGHNT, CDR2 YYREEE (reference sequence). The chain's CDR3 is CASSSGGDPYEQYF. The CDR3 DNA follows: TGTGCCAGCAGCTCAGGCGGGGATCCCTACGAGCAGTACTTC.

This clonotype has a handful of counts. V gene TRBV12-3 or TRBV12-4 combines with J gene TRBJ1-2; D ambiguous. This CDR3 region has 14 residues. Trimming took off 6 bases at V and 3 bases at J, with 14 bases between the two ends. Here the CDR3 reads CASSFLGFDYGYTF. The CDR3 DNA sequence: TGTGCCAGCAGCTTCTTAGGGTTCGACTATGGCTACACCTTC.

This clonotype occurred a few times. The chain recombines TRBV6-1 with TRBJ2-5; D perhaps matches TRBD1 (6 bases). The CDR3 runs to 16 residues. CDR1 is MNHNS and CDR2 is SASEGT in the germline V gene. Trimming pared 6 bases from V and 5 bases from J, leaving 22 bases between. The CDR3, as DNA: TGTGCCAGCAGGACCCGGACAGCTGAATTTGCGGAGACCCAGTACTTC. Its protein product is CASRTRTAEFAETQYF.

This clonotype was observed many times. V is TRBV20-1 and J is TRBJ1-5; 8 bases line up with TRBD1. The CDR3 sequence is 15 residues long. Per germline, CDR1 DFQATT and CDR2 SNEGSKA (reference sequence). Losses at the gene ends were 0 bases for V and 3 bases for J; bases not matched to a gene: 4. The CDR3 nucleotides are TGCAGTGCTAGAGAAGGGACAGGCTACAATCAGCCCCAGCATTTT. It translates to CSAREGTGYNQPQHF.

The sample holds a few counts of this clonotype. The V and J genes are TRBV7-9 and TRBJ1-5; perhaps TRBD1 as D (5 bases). The CDR3 extends over 14 amino acids. The germline gives CDR1 SEHNR, CDR2 FQNEAQ (reference sequence). V lost 4 bases to trimming and J lost 10 bases, with 17 bases between them. The CDR3 is CASSSLDTSFPQHF. CDR3 bases: TGTGCCAGCAGCTCACTGGACACCTCCTTTCCCCAGCATTTT.

This clonotype has just a few counts. The V call is TRBV20-1, the J call TRBJ1-1; D is possibly TRBD1 (6 bases). This CDR3 has 14 amino acids. V was clipped by 2 bases and J by 4 bases, with 14 bases between them. CDR1 and CDR2 from the germline V gene are DFQATT and SNEGSKA (reference sequence). CDR3 loop: CSARSGRGITEAFF. CDR3 coding DNA: TGCAGTGCTAGATCGGGAAGGGGGATCACTGAAGCTTTCTTT.

The J gene is TRBJ1-1, the V gene TRBV5-1, with TRBD1 matching over 8 bases. Trimming took 4 bases from V and 3 from J; bases not matched to a gene: 11. Germline CDR1 SGHRS, CDR2 YFSETQ. The CDR3 covers 16 residues. The CDR3 loop is CASSPLPQGADTEAFF. For the CDR3, the DNA is TGCGCCAGCAGCCCACTACCCCAGGGGGCGGACACTGAAGCTTTCTTT.

This clonotype was seen only a few times. The chain has TRBV5-1 and TRBJ1-1; D unresolved. CDR3 size: 15 residues. The V and J ends lost 0 bases and 0 bases respectively, with 9 bases between them. Germline V CDR1 and CDR2: SGHRS, YFSETQ. CDR3: CASSLGGGLNTEAFF. The CDR3 DNA sequence: TGCGCCAGCAGCTTGGGAGGAGGGCTGAACACTGAAGCTTTCTTT. Supplemented by reference TRBV5-1 and TRBJ1-1, the full variable domain reads KAGVTQTPRYLIKTRGQQVTLSCSPISGHRSVSWYQQTPGQGLQFLFEYFSETQRNKGNFPGRFSGRQFSNSRSEMNVSTLELGDSALYLCASSLGGGLNTEAFFGQGTRLTVV.

This clonotype was seen only a few times. The gene calls are TRBV12-3 or TRBV12-4 and TRBJ1-1; D gene ambiguous. The ends were cut back, 7 bases at V and 0 bases at J, with 12 bases in the middle. CDR3 length equals 14 residues. The CDR3: CASTIPPLNTEAFF. In DNA form, the CDR3 reads TGTGCCAGCACAATCCCTCCTTTGAACACTGAAGCTTTCTTT.

This clonotype showed up just a few times. This chain joins TRBV4-3 and TRBJ1-6; D call uncertain. The length of the CDR3 is 14 residues. Germline CDR1 is LGHNA and CDR2 is YSLEER. V was cut by 0 bases and J by 9 bases, with 9 bases left in between. CDR3 loop: CASSQDSWISPLHF. CDR3 DNA sequence: TGCGCCAGCAGCCAAGACTCGTGGATTTCACCCCTCCACTTT.

The V and J genes are TRBV5-1 and TRBJ1-2, with 12 bases aligning to TRBD1. V lost 4 bases and J lost 6; bases outside the gene matches: 4. The CDR3 contains 14 residues. The germline V gene has CDR1 SGHRS and CDR2 YFSETQ. The CDR3 DNA reads as TGCGCCAGCAGCGAGGGACAGGGGGCGAATGGCTACACCTTC. Translated, it gives CASSEGQGANGYTF.

The chain recombines TRBV3-1 with TRBJ2-3; D not resolved. The CDR3 covers 14 residues. V gave up 4 bases and J gave up 4 bases, with 12 bases separating them. CDR1 LGHDT and CDR2 YNNKEL come from the germline V gene (reference sequence). CDR3 residues: CASSLSNTPDTQYF. CDR3 bases: TGTGCCAGCAGCCTTTCTAATACCCCAGATACGCAGTATTTT.

This clonotype was observed a few times. The chain couples TRBV6-2 or TRBV6-3 to TRBJ2-1; D not certain. Germline lookup yields CDR1 MNHEY and CDR2 SVGEGT. V gave up 4 bases and J gave up 1 base, with 2 bases separating them. CDR3 length: 12 residues. CDR3 in DNA: TGTGCCAGCAGTTGGTCCTACAATGAGCAGTTCTTC. Encoded protein: CASSWSYNEQFF.

J is TRBJ2-3 and V is TRBV12-3 or TRBV12-4; no definite D call. The CDR3 sequence is 14 residues long. Trimming shortened V by 3 bases and J by 2 bases, and 9 bases separated the two germline ends. The CDR3 bases are TGTGCCAGCAGTTTTATTTTCCTCACAGATACGCAGTATTTT. Translating gives CASSFIFLTDTQYF.

The chain recombines TRBV6-5 with TRBJ1-2, with 7 positions matching TRBD1. Germline CDR1 is MNHEY and CDR2 is SVGAGI. V lost 4 bases and J lost 5; bases outside the gene matches: 7. CDR3 length: 14 residues. The CDR3 spells CASSLSLQGYGYTF. Written as DNA, the CDR3 is TGTGCCAGCAGTTTGTCCCTACAGGGGTATGGCTACACCTTC.

This clonotype was detected ten times or more. For the CDR3, the DNA is TGTGCCAGCAGTTTACGAAATACGCAGTATTTT. This encodes CASSLRNTQYF. This chain links TRBV12-3 or TRBV12-4 with TRBJ2-3; D is unresolved. CDR3 length: 11 residues. Trimming shortened V by 2 bases and J by 7 bases, and 4 bases separated the two germline ends.

V gene TRBV12-3 or TRBV12-4 combines with J gene TRBJ1-1; 8 positions agree with TRBD1. CDR3 length: 14 amino acids. The trim removed 7 bases at V and 5 bases at J, leaving 9 bases unmatched. This CDR3 is CASTRQGAWTEAFF. DNA for the CDR3: TGTGCCAGCACTCGCCAGGGGGCTTGGACTGAAGCTTTCTTT.

This clonotype was seen at least ten times. V gene TRBV18 combines with J gene TRBJ1-3; D is undetermined. Germline assignment: CDR1 KGHSH and CDR2 LQKENI. The CDR3 sequence is 15 residues long. The V end lost 6 bases, the J end lost 0 bases, and 12 bases lay between the germline ends. The CDR3 sequence: CASSEGATSGNTIYF. The CDR3 DNA sequence: TGTGCCAGCTCTGAGGGAGCGACCTCTGGAAACACCATATATTTT.

This chain connects TRBV4-2 to TRBJ2-2; D uncertain. CDR1 LGHNA and CDR2 YNFKEQ come from the germline V gene. Between the trimmed V and J ends, which lost 0 bases and 1 base, there was a span of 6 bases. CDR3 length: 15 amino acids. This chain's CDR3 is CASSQDQKNTGELFF. In nucleotides, the CDR3 is TGTGCCAGCAGCCAAGATCAGAAGAACACCGGGGAGCTGTTTTTT.

The V and J genes are TRBV10-3 and TRBJ2-3, with TRBD2 matching over 7 bases. The germline V gene has CDR1 ENHRY and CDR2 SYGVKD. There are 12 residues in the CDR3. V shed 9 bases and J 0 bases; nucleotides not matched to a gene: 0. The CDR3 loop reads CAMGGSTDTQYF. For the CDR3, the DNA is TGTGCCATGGGGGGGAGCACAGATACGCAGTATTTT.